One sample yielded the 19 T cell receptor beta chains listed below, sequenced in a study of blood T cell repertoires in COVID-19. Sequencing used immunoSEQ multiplex PCR; TCRdb keeps in-frame clones, though not all of them. The sample holds 220,000 or so clones; nearly 90% are singletons and the top ten take roughly 15%. Sequences were obtained from PBMCs or T cells enriched from blood (not recorded which). Source of these receptors: a man aged 25 to 40 who had been exposed to COVID-19.

The chain has TRBV28 and TRBJ1-6, with 7 bases lining up with TRBD1. CDR1 is MDHEN, CDR2 SYDVKM, per germline. V gave up 6 bases and J gave up 0 bases; unmatched junction bases: 11. CDR3 length: 18 amino acids. The CDR3 spells CASRTSNRTGSYNSPLHF. The CDR3, as DNA: TGTGCCAGCAGGACCTCGAATCGGACAGGCTCCTATAATTCACCCCTCCACTTT. Complete variable domain (other parts from reference TRBV28 and TRBJ1-6): DVKVTQSSRYLVKRTGEKVFLECVQDMDHENMFWYRQDPGLGLRLIYFSYDVKMKEKGDIPEGYSVSREKKERFSLILESASTNQTSMYLCASRTSNRTGSYNSPLHFGNGTRLTVT.

As DNA, the CDR3 is TGTGCCAGCAGCCCTCGGCTAGCGGGGGCGGGGGAGCAGTTCTTC. Its translation is CASSPRLAGAGEQFF. The chain carries TRBV11-2 and TRBJ2-1; 10 nucleotides line up with TRBD2. V gave up 5 bases and J gave up 10 bases; unmatched junction bases: 11. This CDR3 comprises 15 residues. Germline V gene sequence: CDR1 SGHAT, CDR2 FQNNGV.

This clone has a count of ten or more. J is TRBJ1-5 and V is TRBV30; TRBD1 agrees at 9 bases. CDR1 and CDR2 (germline): GTSNPN, SVGIG (reference sequence). V shed 7 bases and J 3 bases; nucleotides not matched to a gene: 10. The CDR3 has 15 amino acids. The CDR3 here is CALETGTGTNQPQHF. For the CDR3, the DNA is TGTGCCTTGGAAACCGGGACAGGGACCAATCAGCCCCAGCATTTT.

The V gene is TRBV25-1, the J gene TRBJ1-1, with 7 bases lining up with TRBD1. Germline V gene data show CDR1 as MGHDK and CDR2 as SYGVNS. CDR3 size: 14 residues. J was trimmed by 5 bases and V by 8 bases; bases with no gene match: 11. CDR3 amino acids: CASVREGARTEAFF. The DNA for the CDR3 is TGTGCCAGCGTTCGGGAGGGGGCGCGGACTGAAGCTTTCTTT. Based on the CDR3 plus reference TRBV25-1 and TRBJ1-1, the full variable domain is EADIYQTPRYLVIGTGKKITLECSQTMGHDKMYWYQQDPGMELHLIHYSYGVNSTEKGDLSSESTVSRIRTEHFPLTLESARPSHTSQYLCASVREGARTEAFFGQGTRLTVV.

This clone was recorded once. In DNA, the CDR3 is TGCGCCAGCAGCTACACCAATTTTCGGGAGGAGACCCAGTACTTC. Translated, it gives CASSYTNFREETQYF. The chain joins TRBV5-1 to TRBJ2-5; perhaps TRBD2 as D (6 bases). This CDR3 is built from 15 residues. Trimming cost V 3 bases and J 5 bases, with 17 bases left between them. Per germline, CDR1 SGHRS and CDR2 YFSETQ.

This clone was seen once. The rearrangement uses TRBV15 and TRBJ1-5; D is uncertain. This CDR3 is built from 17 residues. Germline CDR1 LNHNV, CDR2 YYDKDF (reference sequence). The V end was cut by 0 bases, the J end by 0 bases, with 12 bases between. In nucleotides, the CDR3 is TGTGCCACCAGCAGAGATCCCCGGGGATATAGCAATCAGCCCCAGCATTTT. This codes for CATSRDPRGYSNQPQHF.

V and J are TRBV11-2 and TRBJ1-5; D is uncertain. Germline CDR1 reads SGHAT; CDR2 reads FQNNGV. This CDR3 comprises 13 residues. V lost 0 bases, J lost 6 bases, and 6 bases lay in between. CDR3 sequence: CASSLERGQPQHF. In DNA, the CDR3 is TGTGCCAGCAGCTTAGAGCGAGGTCAGCCCCAGCATTTT.

The chain has TRBV20-1 and TRBJ2-7, with D perhaps TRBD1 (6 bases). V was shortened by 3 bases and J by 3 bases, with 12 bases between the two germline ends. Germline values: CDR1 DFQATT, CDR2 SNEGSKA (reference sequence). This CDR3 comprises 13 residues. The CDR3 DNA is TGCAGTGCTAGTGGGACAAGATACTACGAGCAGTACTTC. Its protein product is CSASGTRYYEQYF.

The chain joins TRBV29-1 to TRBJ2-3, with D tentatively TRBD2 (6 bases). Between the trimmed V and J ends, which lost 7 bases and 3 bases, there was a span of 17 bases. The V gene's germline CDR1 is SQVTM and CDR2 ANQGSEA. CDR3 size: 14 residues. The CDR3 here is CSAPGPTRTDTQYF. The CDR3 DNA follows: TGCAGCGCCCCTGGGCCGACTAGAACAGATACGCAGTATTTT.

This chain connects TRBV30 to TRBJ1-1, with D possibly TRBD1 on 6 matching bases. Deletions cut 4 bases from V and 3 bases from J, with 12 bases between. Germline CDR1 GTSNPN, CDR2 SVGIG (reference sequence). The CDR3 is 13 amino acids. CDR3 sequence (DNA): TGTGCCTGGAATAGGGGGGGGGACACTGAAGCTTTCTTT. Translated: CAWNRGGDTEAFF. The full variable domain, rest sourced from reference TRBV30 and TRBJ1-1, is SQTIHQWPATLVQPVGSPLSLECTVEGTSNPNLYWYRQAAGRGLQLLFYSVGIGQISSEVPQNLSASRPQDRQFILSSKKLLLSDSGFYLCAWNRGGDTEAFFGQGTRLTVV.

The V call is TRBV7-2, the J call TRBJ1-3; D is perhaps TRBD1 (5 bases). There are 16 residues in the CDR3. Trimming shortened V by 1 base and J by 0 bases, and 10 bases separated the two germline ends. The germline V gene encodes CDR1 SGHTA and CDR2 FQGNSA. The CDR3 region is CASSLVPGFSGNTIYF. The CDR3 nucleotides read TGTGCCAGCAGCTTAGTACCAGGGTTCTCTGGAAACACCATATATTTT.

CDR3 region: CASIPGTGSHYEQYF. CDR3 sequence (DNA): TGTGCCAGCATCCCCGGGACAGGGAGCCACTACGAGCAGTACTTC. The chain couples TRBV11-2 to TRBJ2-7, with TRBD1 identical over 9 bases. Germline V gene sequence: CDR1 SGHAT, CDR2 FQNNGV. This CDR3 spans 15 amino acids. V shed 7 bases, J shed 3 bases, and the junction held 10 bases outside the gene matches.

This rearrangement joins TRBV29-1 to TRBJ1-2, with D perhaps TRBD1 (6 bases). The V end was cut by 5 bases, the J end by 2 bases, with 12 bases between. CDR1 and CDR2 from the germline V gene are SQVTM and ANQGSEA. CDR3 length: 13 amino acids. CDR3 sequence: CSVYRTGNYGYTF. CDR3 in DNA: TGCAGCGTTTATCGTACAGGGAACTATGGCTACACCTTC.

The chain is built from TRBV28 and TRBJ2-7; 10 nucleotides align to TRBD1. Germline loops: CDR1 MDHEN, CDR2 SYDVKM. The CDR3 extends over 13 amino acids. The ends lost 6 bases at V and 5 bases at J; junction bases unmatched: 4. Here the CDR3 reads CASRGQGSHEQYF. CDR3 DNA sequence: TGTGCCAGCAGGGGACAGGGGTCCCACGAGCAGTACTTC.

Worth noting for this clone: This same CDR3 is encoded by further DNA sequences in the sample. CDR3 amino acids: CASSLSGGYEQFF. The CDR3 region has the DNA TGTGCCAGCAGTTTAAGCGGGGGATATGAGCAGTTCTTC. The chain is built from TRBV27 and TRBJ2-1; 8 nucleotides match TRBD2. The germline CDR1 and CDR2 sequences are MNHEY and SMNVEV (reference sequence). After removal of 2 bases from V and 8 bases from J, the junction contained 2 bases not matched to a gene. The CDR3 has 13 amino acids.

The V call is TRBV19, the J call TRBJ1-4; D is unresolved. In germline, CDR1 is LNHDA, CDR2 SQIVND (reference sequence). The CDR3 sequence is 14 residues long. Trimming shortened V by 3 bases and J by 4 bases, and 9 bases separated the two germline ends. CDR3 loop: CASSMMGFNEKLFF. CDR3 coding DNA: TGTGCCAGTAGTATGATGGGCTTTAATGAAAAACTGTTTTTT.

The chain is built from TRBV30 and TRBJ1-2; D perhaps matches TRBD1 (5 bases). CDR3 length equals 13 residues. Germline loops: CDR1 GTSNPN, CDR2 SVGIG (reference sequence). Trimming shortened V by 5 bases and J by 5 bases, and 15 bases separated the two germline ends. CDR3 sequence (DNA): TGTGCCTGGGATGAATTTCAGGGATATGGCTACACCTTC. Residues: CAWDEFQGYGYTF.

V usage is TRBV6-5 and J usage is TRBJ1-2, with D possibly being TRBD1 (5 bases). The germline V gene has CDR1 MNHEY and CDR2 SVGAGI. This CDR3 comprises 11 residues. Trimming removed 5 bases from V and 8 bases from J, with 9 bases in between. Written as DNA, the CDR3 is TGTGCCAGCAGTCCCGGGGGAGGCTACACCTTC. This gives the protein CASSPGGGYTF.

This rearrangement joins TRBV6-5 to TRBJ1-2, with a tentative D call TRBD1 (5 bases). Trimming stripped 4 bases from V and 2 bases from J, with 11 bases between. Germline CDR1 is MNHEY and CDR2 is SVGAGI. The CDR3 is 14 residues long. CDR3 in amino acids: CASSWGTGNYGYTF. In nucleotides, the CDR3 is TGTGCCAGCAGTTGGGGAACAGGCAACTATGGCTACACCTTC.